The present entry profiles one T cell receptor (beta chain) with its context. No cognate antigen has been identified for it. One end of the junction fails to match germline, which may point to a read error. Using the deep immunoSEQ assay, TCR CDR3 regions were amplified from genomic DNA by multiplex PCR. Genomic DNA extracted from each cell subset was distributed evenly over all wells of several immunoSEQ 96-well plates, and each plate served as one replicate. Each replicate PCR for sorted subsets received around 200 ng genomic DNA, equal to roughly 30,000 T cell genomes. The purified libraries were quantified using a Qubit 3.0 fluorometer, sized with a Bioanalyzer 2100, and then quantified again using the KAPA Library Quantification kit. A separate single-read 150-cycle Illumina NextSeq 550 flow cell was used to sequence each immunoSEQ 96-well plate. The paper's data handling went like this. Because the immunoSEQ output held only junctional sequences and lacked quality scores, the filtering could not match the filtering applied to full-length reads. To assign V/J genes and CDR3, sequences were annotated against IMGT germline references using PyIR, a Python wrapper for IgBLAST v1.9. Any read was removed if the V/J assignment was weak (E-value above 1e-6), the CDR3 was missing, or the read contained stop codons, out-of-frame junctions, or ambiguous translated residues. V3J clonotypes were defined by identical inferred V gene, J gene, and CDR3 amino acid sequence. Percentage overlap between repertoires was computed as shared unique clonotypes divided by the size of the smaller repertoire. Repertoire richness was assessed with RTK rarefaction, the Chao1 estimator, and Recon v2.1 estimates of unobserved clonotypes. Generation probabilities for all TCRbeta clonotypes obtained by the gDNA method from four donors were computed using OLGA. TCRdb holds this immuneACCESS table with in-frame rearrangements only. Some clones are missing; in checked studies, unresolved V genes explain under half, and the rest has no known cause. The V and J calls and clone size were taken over from that table, and D and trimming were inferred from the DNA. The sample table shows roughly 660,000 clones, and 90% are seen once. Clones ranked in the top ten supply 34% of the sample.

The donors were healthy, HIV-negative adults with no recently reported acute infections or vaccinations. Every donor was a Caucasian adult living in Nashville, Tennessee, USA. CD8 memory samples consisted of magnetically selected CD45RO+ cells combined with CCR7-negative CD45RA+ effector memory (TemRA) cells. After blood collection by leukapheresis, PBMCs were isolated using Ficoll-Histopaque density gradient centrifugation and then cryopreserved in the vapor phase of liquid nitrogen. Purity and quantity of every magnetically sorted T cell population were checked by analytical flow cytometry. Genomic DNA was isolated from every sorted fraction and measured by UV absorbance on a Nanodrop 2000c. The data were obtained in a study of shared clonotypes between healthy human individuals (dated by TCRdb to between 2020 and 2021). Describing the broader study: The cohort included three men and a couple of women between 18 and 49 years of age. For each donor, CD4 naive and CD4 memory were each given three plates, CD8 naive was given two plates, and CD8 memory was given one plate. The study deeply sequenced blood TCR repertoires of about 5 healthy adults to estimate repertoire size and the extent of clonotype sharing between individuals. To increase sequencing depth and limit assay-specific biases, different laboratories used diverse techniques to prepare libraries and sequence TCR repertoires. Leukapheresis yielded between about 0.9 and 9 billion PBMCs per donor.

Sequences PRHDT (CDR1) and FYEKMQ (CDR2) are obtained from the germline V gene (reference sequence). There are 16 amino acids in the CDR3, from cysteine to phenylalanine inclusive. The DNA shown is the 48-base CDR3, in frame from base 1. On the study overall, not on this receptor specifically: Clonotypes shared by all four sorted-subset donors showed higher generation probabilities than non-shared clonotypes. Because the study included only a small number of donors, the genetic and exposure-history diversity represented was limited. Roughly 5.2% of naive CD4, more than 3% of naive CD8, approximately 2% of memory CD4, and around 0.4% of memory CD8 clonotypes were shared across several donors. Rarefaction of sorted-subset datasets indicated incomplete sequencing despite the large sequencing depth. Pairwise subsampling led to the expectation that sequencing depth would affect the degree of clonotype sharing among donors. Sampling was restricted to blood, and TCR repertoires in tissue are likely to differ from TCR repertoires in blood. Larger estimated clonotype richness was generally found for naive subsets than for memory subsets.

The specimen was memory CD8+ T cells from PBMCs. Interpreted using the paper, the cell subset or site label stands for: CD45RO+ cells pooled with CCR7-negative TemRA cells. The V gene is TRBV13 and the J gene is TRBJ2-1; a tentative D match to TRBD2 spans 7 bases. The sequence came from a man aged 18-30 years in good health. Some clones in this sample may be carry-over from other donors' samples. CDR3 protein: CASTLPGGPSYNEQFF. DNA sequence: TGTGCCAGCACCTTACCGGGGGGCCCTTCCTACAATGAGCAGTTCTTC.